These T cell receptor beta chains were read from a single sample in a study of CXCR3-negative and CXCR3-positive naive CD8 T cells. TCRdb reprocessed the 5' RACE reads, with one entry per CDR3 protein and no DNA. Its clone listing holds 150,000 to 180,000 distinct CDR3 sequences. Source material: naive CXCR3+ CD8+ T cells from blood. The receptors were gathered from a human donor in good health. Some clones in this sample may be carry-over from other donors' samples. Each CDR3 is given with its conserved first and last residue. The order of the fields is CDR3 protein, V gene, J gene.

CDR3 protein: CATSRDPGPPLHF
V gene: TRBV15
J gene: TRBJ1-6

CDR3 protein: CASSLAGGSGSPLHF
V gene: TRBV7-9
J gene: TRBJ1-6

CDR3 protein: CASSLGGQGVYEQYF
V gene: TRBV9
J gene: TRBJ2-7

CDR3 protein: CASSSNSQSYEQYF
V gene: TRBV7-9
J gene: TRBJ2-7

CDR3 protein: CASSMVSGYNQPQHF
V gene: TRBV19
J gene: TRBJ1-5

CDR3 protein: CSVMASPYTEAFF
V gene: TRBV29-1
J gene: TRBJ1-1

CDR3 protein: CASSEGVAETDTQYF
V gene: TRBV6-4
J gene: TRBJ2-3

CDR3 protein: CASSLPPPWMGRYEQYF
V gene: TRBV27
J gene: TRBJ2-7

CDR3 protein: CASSLAPDSGGSYNEQFF
V gene: TRBV5-1
J gene: TRBJ2-1

CDR3 protein: CASKSGSGELFF
V gene: TRBV27
J gene: TRBJ2-2

CDR3 protein: CASSLEGQYSNQPQHF
V gene: TRBV7-9
J gene: TRBJ1-5

CDR3 protein: CSADGSWADTQYF
V gene: TRBV29-1
J gene: TRBJ2-3

CDR3 protein: CSVDPGARDYRSADTQYF
V gene: TRBV29-1
J gene: TRBJ2-3

CDR3 protein: CASSPIPDSADPFF
V gene: TRBV12-3/TRBV12-4
J gene: TRBJ2-1

CDR3 protein: CASSLVGIYNEQFF
V gene: TRBV7-8
J gene: TRBJ2-1

CDR3 protein: CASSPRDRDYGYTF
V gene: TRBV7-9
J gene: TRBJ1-2

CDR3 protein: CASSPVAGVSYNEQFF
V gene: TRBV9
J gene: TRBJ2-1

CDR3 protein: CAIDPGLAGVANEQFF
V gene: TRBV10-3
J gene: TRBJ2-1

CDR3 protein: CSVRREEDNEQFF
V gene: TRBV29-1
J gene: TRBJ2-1

CDR3 protein: CASSVGAGAYEQFF
V gene: TRBV9
J gene: TRBJ2-1

CDR3 protein: CASSPTYLAGGGIDTQYF
V gene: TRBV7-2
J gene: TRBJ2-3

CDR3 protein: CASSSWDLTGRMTETQYF
V gene: TRBV7-6
J gene: TRBJ2-5

CDR3 protein: CASSSWSGGNQPQHF
V gene: TRBV6-5
J gene: TRBJ1-5

CDR3 protein: CASSLISPGTFNNEQFF
V gene: TRBV28
J gene: TRBJ2-1

CDR3 protein: CASSSRGPLGNEQFF
V gene: TRBV28
J gene: TRBJ2-1

CDR3 protein: CASSELRGRVDIQYF
V gene: TRBV2
J gene: TRBJ2-4

CDR3 protein: CASSHPTGHTEAFF
V gene: TRBV4-1
J gene: TRBJ1-1

CDR3 protein: CASSSRLAGLNEQFF
V gene: TRBV7-7
J gene: TRBJ2-1

CDR3 protein: CASSRRAVGDEQFF
V gene: TRBV27
J gene: TRBJ2-1

CDR3 protein: CSVDGLTGDEKLFF
V gene: TRBV29-1
J gene: TRBJ1-4

CDR3 protein: CASSPIRGFTEAFF
V gene: TRBV7-9
J gene: TRBJ1-1

CDR3 protein: CASSFSLAGGYNEQFF
V gene: TRBV7-8
J gene: TRBJ2-1

CDR3 protein: CASSPTGGRNYNEQFF
V gene: TRBV11-1
J gene: TRBJ2-1

CDR3 protein: CASSQSYEQFF
V gene: TRBV7-8
J gene: TRBJ2-1

CDR3 protein: CASSLASWSLDSCEQYF
V gene: TRBV12-3/TRBV12-4
J gene: TRBJ2-7

CDR3 protein: CASTPTSGVYEQYF
V gene: TRBV2
J gene: TRBJ2-7

CDR3 protein: CASSLRGGPYNEQFF
V gene: TRBV7-3
J gene: TRBJ2-1

CDR3 protein: CASSITGGSTEAFF
V gene: TRBV28
J gene: TRBJ1-1

CDR3 protein: CASSPTRDPSYNEQFF
V gene: TRBV18
J gene: TRBJ2-1

CDR3 protein: CASSSSRLAGAYEQYF
V gene: TRBV6-2/TRBV6-3
J gene: TRBJ2-7

CDR3 protein: CASSLLSTANTEAFF
V gene: TRBV13
J gene: TRBJ1-1

CDR3 protein: CASSQGTGQLTDTQYF
V gene: TRBV4-3
J gene: TRBJ2-3

CDR3 protein: CASRLRQGSETQYF
V gene: TRBV12-2
J gene: TRBJ2-5

CDR3 protein: CASSFSPNEQFF
V gene: TRBV7-8
J gene: TRBJ2-1

CDR3 protein: CAISGGPPGEQYF
V gene: TRBV10-3
J gene: TRBJ2-7

CDR3 protein: CASSKSVSGKQYF
V gene: TRBV13
J gene: TRBJ2-7

CDR3 protein: CASSYSSGNTIYF
V gene: TRBV6-6
J gene: TRBJ1-3

CDR3 protein: CASSLKSGGGTDTQYF
V gene: TRBV28
J gene: TRBJ2-3

CDR3 protein: CSVEDPLGYYGYTF
V gene: TRBV29-1
J gene: TRBJ1-2

CDR3 protein: CASSLRLGEQFF
V gene: TRBV7-9
J gene: TRBJ2-1

CDR3 protein: CANGVDTGELFF
V gene: TRBV12-3/TRBV12-4
J gene: TRBJ2-2

CDR3 protein: CASSYSYNEQFF
V gene: TRBV6-2/TRBV6-3
J gene: TRBJ2-1

CDR3 protein: CASSLGATSQETQYF
V gene: TRBV5-8
J gene: TRBJ2-5

CDR3 protein: CASSLDRVRQYF
V gene: TRBV27
J gene: TRBJ2-7

CDR3 protein: CSASTPFRSWSTDTQYF
V gene: TRBV20-1
J gene: TRBJ2-3

CDR3 protein: CSASGHLNTGELFF
V gene: TRBV20-1
J gene: TRBJ2-2

CDR3 protein: CASSYGKGTEQYF
V gene: TRBV6-6
J gene: TRBJ2-7

CDR3 protein: CASVLGMGVPSGNTIYF
V gene: TRBV28
J gene: TRBJ1-3

CDR3 protein: CVPMRLYNEQFF
V gene: TRBV7-6
J gene: TRBJ2-1